This is a list of T cell receptor beta chains from one sample in a study of T cell responses to AZD1222 COVID-19 vaccine. Measured with immunoSEQ multiplex PCR; TCRdb has only the in-frame clones, and not every one. This sample has fewer than 110,000 clones; 80% to 95% occur once, and the top ten carry 6.2%. Sequences were derived from peripheral blood, sampled 28 days after the second AZD1222 dose. The receptors shown here come from an adult who received the AZD1222 COVID-19 vaccine. Both conserved end residues are part of each CDR3. Fields, in order: clone size, D gene, J gene, V gene, CDR3 protein, CDR3 DNA. The D gene is left open where the match is weak. Clone sizes are given selectively: once, few, many, or a class where the clone is expanded.

clone size: NA; D gene: NA; J gene: TRBJ2-2; V gene: TRBV19; CDR3 protein: CASTRQGWNTGELFF; CDR3 DNA: TGTGCCAGTACCAGGCAGGGGTGGAACACCGGGGAGCTGTTTTTT
clone size: NA; D gene: NA; J gene: TRBJ1-2; V gene: TRBV5-4; CDR3 protein: CASSSDETPNYGYTF; CDR3 DNA: TGTGCCAGCAGCTCGGACGAGACACCTAACTATGGCTACACCTTC
clone size: NA; D gene: NA; J gene: TRBJ1-4; V gene: TRBV28; CDR3 protein: CASSLRQINEKLFF; CDR3 DNA: TGTGCCAGCAGTTTAAGGCAGATTAATGAAAAACTGTTTTTT
clone size: NA; D gene: NA; J gene: TRBJ2-7; V gene: TRBV5-6; CDR3 protein: CASSSGQSSYEQYF; CDR3 DNA: TGTGCCAGCAGCTCCGGACAGAGCTCCTACGAGCAGTACTTC
clone size: NA; D gene: NA; J gene: TRBJ1-2; V gene: TRBV6-5; CDR3 protein: CASSRQANYGYTF; CDR3 DNA: TGTGCCAGCAGTCGGCAGGCTAACTATGGCTACACCTTC
clone size: NA; D gene: TRBD1; J gene: TRBJ1-4; V gene: TRBV6-5; CDR3 protein: CASSTQGAGEKLFF; CDR3 DNA: TGTGCCAGCAGTACACAGGGGGCTGGGGAAAAACTGTTTTTT
clone size: NA; D gene: NA; J gene: TRBJ1-2; V gene: TRBV29-1; CDR3 protein: CSVEDLSYGYTF; CDR3 DNA: TGCAGCGTTGAAGATCTCTCCTATGGCTACACCTTC
clone size: NA; D gene: NA; J gene: TRBJ1-6; V gene: TRBV5-1; CDR3 protein: CASSWALPQDSPLHF; CDR3 DNA: TGCGCCAGCAGCTGGGCCCTTCCGCAGGATTCACCCCTCCACTTT
clone size: NA; D gene: NA; J gene: TRBJ1-1; V gene: TRBV2; CDR3 protein: CASKRGVTNTEAFF; CDR3 DNA: TGTGCCAGCAAAAGGGGGGTTACTAACACTGAAGCTTTCTTT
clone size: NA; D gene: NA; J gene: TRBJ1-6; V gene: TRBV7-2; CDR3 protein: CASSLVDNSPLHF; CDR3 DNA: TGTGCCAGCAGCTTAGTTGATAATTCACCCCTCCACTTT
clone size: once; D gene: NA; J gene: TRBJ2-7; V gene: TRBV10-3; CDR3 protein: CATSPASGYEQYF; CDR3 DNA: TGTGCCACCTCCCCTGCGTCGGGTTACGAGCAGTACTTC
clone size: once; D gene: TRBD2; J gene: TRBJ2-2; V gene: TRBV4-1; CDR3 protein: CASSHFVTSGAGELFF; CDR3 DNA: TGCGCCAGCAGCCACTTCGTGACTAGCGGGGCCGGGGAGCTGTTTTTT
clone size: NA; D gene: NA; J gene: TRBJ2-7; V gene: TRBV3-1/TRBV3-2; CDR3 protein: CASSQDPNYEQYF; CDR3 DNA: TGTGCCAGCAGCCAAGATCCGAACTACGAGCAGTACTTC
clone size: NA; D gene: TRBD2; J gene: TRBJ2-1; V gene: TRBV3-1/TRBV3-2; CDR3 protein: CASSQEVTSGGIQFF; CDR3 DNA: TGTGCCAGCAGCCAAGAGGTTACTAGCGGGGGGATTCAGTTCTTC
clone size: NA; D gene: TRBD1; J gene: TRBJ1-2; V gene: TRBV19; CDR3 protein: CASSKPGTGSGYTF; CDR3 DNA: TGTGCCAGTAGTAAGCCCGGGACAGGGTCTGGCTACACCTTC
clone size: NA; D gene: NA; J gene: TRBJ1-5; V gene: TRBV4-1; CDR3 protein: CASSQDLIQPQHF; CDR3 DNA: TGCGCCAGCAGCCAAGATCTAATTCAGCCCCAGCATTTT
clone size: NA; D gene: TRBD1; J gene: TRBJ2-1; V gene: TRBV12-3/TRBV12-4; CDR3 protein: CASSRQGVEQFF; CDR3 DNA: TGTGCCAGCAGTCGACAGGGGGTTGAGCAGTTCTTC
clone size: NA; D gene: NA; J gene: TRBJ2-7; V gene: TRBV12-3/TRBV12-4; CDR3 protein: CASSPSYEQYF; CDR3 DNA: TGTGCCAGCAGTCCTTCCTACGAGCAGTACTTC
clone size: NA; D gene: TRBD1; J gene: TRBJ1-3; V gene: TRBV2; CDR3 protein: CASSFYNRGPLSGNTIYF; CDR3 DNA: TGTGCCAGCAGTTTTTACAACAGGGGGCCTCTCTCTGGAAACACCATATATTTT
clone size: once; D gene: NA; J gene: TRBJ2-4; V gene: TRBV7-9; CDR3 protein: CASSSTRTSAKNIQYF; CDR3 DNA: TGTGCCAGCAGCTCTACTCGGACGAGCGCCAAAAACATTCAGTACTTC
clone size: once; D gene: TRBD2; J gene: TRBJ2-3; V gene: TRBV5-4; CDR3 protein: CASSAIHGGSTDTQYF; CDR3 DNA: TGTGCCAGCAGCGCCATTCACGGGGGGAGCACAGATACGCAGTATTTT
clone size: NA; D gene: NA; J gene: TRBJ1-3; V gene: TRBV4-1; CDR3 protein: CASSLGTLDSGNTIYF; CDR3 DNA: TGCGCCAGCAGTCTGGGAACTCTCGACTCTGGAAACACCATATATTTT
clone size: NA; D gene: NA; J gene: TRBJ2-7; V gene: TRBV6-5; CDR3 protein: CASSTDIPYEQYF; CDR3 DNA: TGTGCCAGCAGTACAGACATACCCTACGAGCAGTACTTC
clone size: NA; D gene: NA; J gene: TRBJ2-3; V gene: TRBV3-1/TRBV3-2; CDR3 protein: CASSQGLTNPTDTQYF; CDR3 DNA: TGTGCCAGCAGCCAAGGCCTGACTAACCCCACAGATACGCAGTATTTT
clone size: NA; D gene: NA; J gene: TRBJ2-6; V gene: TRBV7-2; CDR3 protein: CASSQGGTGANVLTF; CDR3 DNA: TGTGCCAGCAGCCAAGGGGGAACTGGGGCCAACGTCCTGACTTTC
clone size: once; D gene: NA; J gene: TRBJ2-7; V gene: TRBV7-8; CDR3 protein: CASSLGEFYEQYF; CDR3 DNA: TGTGCCAGCAGCTTAGGGGAATTTTACGAGCAGTACTTC
clone size: NA; D gene: TRBD2; J gene: TRBJ2-5; V gene: TRBV19; CDR3 protein: CACKAGGPGETQYF; CDR3 DNA: TGTGCCTGTAAAGCGGGAGGGCCAGGAGAGACCCAGTACTTC
clone size: NA; D gene: NA; J gene: TRBJ1-1; V gene: TRBV25-1; CDR3 protein: CASSGPDGTEAFF; CDR3 DNA: TGTGCCAGCAGTGGGCCGGACGGAACTGAAGCTTTCTTT
clone size: NA; D gene: NA; J gene: TRBJ2-7; V gene: TRBV7-7; CDR3 protein: CASSPTAYEQYF; CDR3 DNA: TGTGCCAGCAGCCCAACCGCCTACGAGCAGTACTTC
clone size: NA; D gene: TRBD2; J gene: TRBJ2-7; V gene: TRBV7-8; CDR3 protein: CASSRLAGAYEQYF; CDR3 DNA: TGTGCCAGCAGCCGACTAGCGGGAGCCTACGAGCAGTACTTC
clone size: NA; D gene: TRBD1; J gene: TRBJ1-2; V gene: TRBV18; CDR3 protein: CASSPPTTGAEGYTF; CDR3 DNA: TGTGCCAGCTCACCACCGACGACAGGGGCAGAGGGCTACACCTTC
clone size: NA; D gene: TRBD2; J gene: TRBJ2-7; V gene: TRBV12-5; CDR3 protein: CASGFLERETRVGHSYEQYF; CDR3 DNA: TGTGCTAGTGGTTTCCTAGAGCGGGAAACAAGAGTGGGGCACTCCTACGAGCAGTACTTC
clone size: NA; D gene: NA; J gene: TRBJ2-1; V gene: TRBV9; CDR3 protein: CASSVSRIQGLLNEQFF; CDR3 DNA: TGTGCCAGCAGCGTATCCCGTATACAGGGCCTCTTAAATGAGCAGTTCTTC
clone size: NA; D gene: NA; J gene: TRBJ1-1; V gene: TRBV12-3/TRBV12-4; CDR3 protein: CASSLGGAAFF; CDR3 DNA: TGTGCCAGCAGTTTAGGGGGCGCCGCTTTCTTT
clone size: NA; D gene: NA; J gene: TRBJ2-7; V gene: TRBV5-8; CDR3 protein: CASSYRRSYEQYF; CDR3 DNA: TGTGCCAGCAGTTACCGTCGCTCCTACGAGCAGTACTTC
clone size: few; D gene: NA; J gene: TRBJ1-3; V gene: TRBV28; CDR3 protein: CASRGTVLSGNTIYF; CDR3 DNA: TGTGCCAGCAGAGGGACGGTGCTCTCTGGAAACACCATATATTTT
clone size: NA; D gene: NA; J gene: TRBJ2-2; V gene: TRBV6-5; CDR3 protein: CASSYRGAGSRELFF; CDR3 DNA: TGTGCCAGCAGTTATAGGGGGGCGGGAAGCCGGGAGCTGTTTTTT
clone size: NA; D gene: NA; J gene: TRBJ2-3; V gene: TRBV6-4; CDR3 protein: CASSTFGGPSTDTQYF; CDR3 DNA: TGTGCCAGCAGTACCTTCGGGGGGCCTAGCACAGATACGCAGTATTTT
clone size: NA; D gene: NA; J gene: TRBJ1-2; V gene: TRBV7-9; CDR3 protein: CASSLVVGGYTF; CDR3 DNA: TGTGCCAGCAGCTTAGTTGTGGGCGGCTACACCTTC
clone size: NA; D gene: NA; J gene: TRBJ2-3; V gene: TRBV9; CDR3 protein: CASSPRTQRSTDTQYF; CDR3 DNA: TGTGCCAGCAGCCCCAGAACCCAGCGAAGCACAGATACGCAGTATTTT
clone size: NA; D gene: NA; J gene: TRBJ2-1; V gene: TRBV4-3; CDR3 protein: CASSRGRRTLSNEQFF; CDR3 DNA: TGCGCCAGCAGCCGGGGGCGTCGGACGCTTAGCAATGAGCAGTTCTTC
clone size: NA; D gene: NA; J gene: TRBJ1-4; V gene: TRBV3-1/TRBV3-2; CDR3 protein: CASTPGALGEKLFF; CDR3 DNA: TGTGCCAGCACTCCCGGGGCCCTGGGTGAAAAACTGTTTTTT
clone size: NA; D gene: TRBD1; J gene: TRBJ2-7; V gene: TRBV13; CDR3 protein: CASSLKGQGSYEQYF; CDR3 DNA: TGTGCCAGCAGCTTAAAGGGACAGGGATCCTACGAGCAGTACTTC
clone size: NA; D gene: NA; J gene: TRBJ1-1; V gene: TRBV5-4; CDR3 protein: CASSFDSPTEAFF; CDR3 DNA: TGTGCCAGCAGCTTCGACAGCCCCACTGAAGCTTTCTTT
clone size: NA; D gene: NA; J gene: TRBJ2-3; V gene: TRBV6-5; CDR3 protein: CASSYSRGDGRDTQYF; CDR3 DNA: TGTGCCAGCAGTTACTCGCGCGGGGACGGCCGGGATACGCAGTATTTT
clone size: NA; D gene: NA; J gene: TRBJ1-6; V gene: TRBV6-1; CDR3 protein: CASSENEYRDGTPLHF; CDR3 DNA: TGTGCCAGCAGTGAAAACGAGTACAGGGACGGAACACCCCTCCACTTT
clone size: NA; D gene: NA; J gene: TRBJ2-1; V gene: TRBV6-1; CDR3 protein: CASSEWGIPLNEQFF; CDR3 DNA: TGTGCCAGCAGTGAATGGGGGATCCCCCTCAATGAGCAGTTCTTC
clone size: NA; D gene: TRBD1; J gene: TRBJ2-5; V gene: TRBV7-7; CDR3 protein: CASSIPGQGKETQYF; CDR3 DNA: TGTGCTAGCAGCATTCCGGGACAGGGAAAAGAGACCCAGTACTTC
clone size: NA; D gene: TRBD1; J gene: TRBJ2-1; V gene: TRBV11-2; CDR3 protein: CASSLPGQGGDEQFF; CDR3 DNA: TGTGCCAGCAGCCTTCCGGGACAGGGGGGTGATGAGCAGTTCTTC
clone size: NA; D gene: NA; J gene: TRBJ2-2; V gene: TRBV5-1; CDR3 protein: CASSPVNTGELFF; CDR3 DNA: TGCGCCAGCTCACCGGTCAACACCGGGGAGCTGTTTTTT
clone size: once; D gene: NA; J gene: TRBJ1-1; V gene: TRBV3-1/TRBV3-2; CDR3 protein: CASSPRGQTEAFF; CDR3 DNA: TGTGCCAGCAGCCCACGGGGGCAGACTGAAGCTTTCTTT
clone size: NA; D gene: TRBD1; J gene: TRBJ2-2; V gene: TRBV13; CDR3 protein: CASSMTGRTGELFF; CDR3 DNA: TGTGCCAGCAGTATGACAGGGCGGACCGGGGAGCTGTTTTTT
clone size: NA; D gene: NA; J gene: TRBJ1-2; V gene: TRBV7-9; CDR3 protein: CASRMGEGYGYTF; CDR3 DNA: TGTGCCAGCAGAATGGGCGAGGGTTATGGCTACACCTTC
clone size: once; D gene: NA; J gene: TRBJ2-5; V gene: TRBV4-3; CDR3 protein: CASSQSRHPPWKTQYF; CDR3 DNA: TGCGCCAGCAGCCAATCGCGGCATCCGCCGTGGAAGACCCAGTACTTC